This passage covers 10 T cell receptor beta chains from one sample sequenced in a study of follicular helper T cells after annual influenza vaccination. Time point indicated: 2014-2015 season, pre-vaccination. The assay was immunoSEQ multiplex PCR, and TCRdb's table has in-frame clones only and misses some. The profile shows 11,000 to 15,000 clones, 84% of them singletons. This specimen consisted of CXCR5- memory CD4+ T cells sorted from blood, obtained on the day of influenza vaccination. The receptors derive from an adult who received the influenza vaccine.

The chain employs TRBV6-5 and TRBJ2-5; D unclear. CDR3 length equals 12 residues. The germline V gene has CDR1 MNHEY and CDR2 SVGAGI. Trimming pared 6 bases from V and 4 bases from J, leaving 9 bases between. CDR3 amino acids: CASSQRSETQYF. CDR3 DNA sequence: TGTGCCAGCAGCCAACGCTCAGAGACCCAGTACTTC.

Here the CDR3 DNA reads TGTGCCAGCAGCCGACTACCCAACACCGGGGAGCTGTTTTTT. Encoded protein: CASSRLPNTGELFF. The J gene is TRBJ2-2, the V gene TRBV11-1; the D gene is possibly TRBD2 (5 bases). The germline V gene has CDR1 SGHAT and CDR2 FQDESV (reference sequence). CDR3 length equals 14 residues. V lost 5 bases and J lost 2, with 9 bases in between. Complete variable domain (other parts from reference TRBV11-1 and TRBJ2-2): EAEVAQSPRYKITEKSQAVAFWCDPISGHATLYWYRQILGQGPELLVQFQDESVVDDSQLPKDRFSAERLKGVDSTLKIQPAELGDSAMYLCASSRLPNTGELFFGEGSRLTVL.

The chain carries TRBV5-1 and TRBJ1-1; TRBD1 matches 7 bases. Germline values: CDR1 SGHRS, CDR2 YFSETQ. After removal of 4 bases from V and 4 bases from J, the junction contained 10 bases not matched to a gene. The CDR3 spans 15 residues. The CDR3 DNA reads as TGCGCCAGCAGCCCCCCCCGACAGGGCGGCACTGAAGCTTTCTTT. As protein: CASSPPRQGGTEAFF.

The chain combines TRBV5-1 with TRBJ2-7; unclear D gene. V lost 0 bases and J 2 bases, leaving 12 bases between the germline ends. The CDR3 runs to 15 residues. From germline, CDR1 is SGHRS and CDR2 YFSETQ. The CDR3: CASSLDRNPPYEQYF. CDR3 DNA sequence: TGCGCCAGCAGCTTGGATAGGAATCCACCCTACGAGCAGTACTTC.

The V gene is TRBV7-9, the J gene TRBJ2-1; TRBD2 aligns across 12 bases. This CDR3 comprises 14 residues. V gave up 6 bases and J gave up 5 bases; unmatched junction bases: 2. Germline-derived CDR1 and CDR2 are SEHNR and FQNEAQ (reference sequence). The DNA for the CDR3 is TGTGCCAGCAGGACTAGCGGGGGTAACAATGAGCAGTTCTTC. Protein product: CASRTSGGNNEQFF.

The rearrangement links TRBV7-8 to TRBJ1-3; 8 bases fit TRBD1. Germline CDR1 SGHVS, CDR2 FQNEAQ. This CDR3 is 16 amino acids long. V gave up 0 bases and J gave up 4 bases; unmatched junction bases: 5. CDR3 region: CASSLARTGTGNTIYF. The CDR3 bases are TGTGCCAGCAGCTTAGCCCGGACAGGGACAGGAAACACCATATATTTT. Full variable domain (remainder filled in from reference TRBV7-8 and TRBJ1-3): GAGVSQSPRYKVAKRGQDVALRCDPISGHVSLFWYQQALGQGPEFLTYFQNEAQLDKSGLPSDRFFAERPEGSVSTLKIQRTQQEDSAVYLCASSLARTGTGNTIYFGEGSWLTVV.

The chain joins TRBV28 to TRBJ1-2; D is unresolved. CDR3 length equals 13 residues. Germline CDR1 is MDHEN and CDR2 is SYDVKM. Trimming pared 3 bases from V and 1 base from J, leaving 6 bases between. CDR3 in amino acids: CASSLRLNYGYTF. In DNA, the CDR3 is TGTGCCAGCAGTTTGAGGCTTAACTATGGCTACACCTTC.

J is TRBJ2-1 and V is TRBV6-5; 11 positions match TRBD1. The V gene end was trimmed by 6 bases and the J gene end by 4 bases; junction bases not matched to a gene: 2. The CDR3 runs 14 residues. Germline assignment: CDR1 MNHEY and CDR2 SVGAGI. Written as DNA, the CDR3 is TGTGCCAGCAGGGGGGACAGGGGGTACAATGAGCAGTTCTTC. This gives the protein CASRGDRGYNEQFF.

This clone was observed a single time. CDR3 sequence (DNA): TGTGCCAGCAGCTTGGGTGGGGGGGCTGATTCACCCCTCCACTTT. It specifies CASSLGGGADSPLHF. This chain uses TRBV5-4 with TRBJ1-6; perhaps TRBD1 as D (6 bases). V was trimmed by 0 bases and J by 8 bases, leaving 12 bases between them. CDR1 and CDR2 from the germline V gene are SGHNT and YYREEE (reference sequence). The CDR3 length is 15 residues.

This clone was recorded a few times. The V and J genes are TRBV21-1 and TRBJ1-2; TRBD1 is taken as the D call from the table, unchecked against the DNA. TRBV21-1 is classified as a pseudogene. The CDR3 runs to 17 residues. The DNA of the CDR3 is TGTGCCAGCAGCAACGGGACAGGGACAATTGAACCCTATGGCTACACCTTC. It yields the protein CASSNGTGTIEPYGYTF.